The 27 T cell receptor beta chains given below trace back to one sample, sequenced in a study of blood T cell repertoires in COVID-19. The protocol was immunoSEQ multiplex PCR, while the TCRdb copy is restricted to in-frame clones and leaves out a portion. The profile shows 80,000 to 100,000 clones, approximately 80% of them singletons. The sample was peripheral blood. The receptors derive from a man in his 70s with active or convalescent COVID-19.

The V gene is TRBV7-2, the J gene TRBJ2-1; 8 positions agree with TRBD2. After removal of 8 bases from V and 6 bases from J, the junction contained 12 bases not matched to a gene. Germline-derived CDR1 and CDR2 are SGHTA and FQGNSA. There are 15 residues in the CDR3. The CDR3 DNA is TGTGCCAGCGGACCCCCCGGGACTAGGGGCAATGAGCAGTTCTTC. As protein: CASGPPGTRGNEQFF.

The CDR3 DNA is TGTGCCAGCAGCGTCATCGGGCAAGAGACCCAGTACTTC. Its translation: CASSVIGQETQYF. This chain joins TRBV9 and TRBJ2-5; D not resolved. V lost 2 bases, J lost 2 bases, and 7 bases lay in between. The germline V gene has CDR1 SGDLS and CDR2 YYNGEE. This CDR3 is built from 13 residues.

The chain employs TRBV5-1 and TRBJ2-5, with D unclear. This CDR3 has 12 amino acids. The germline V gene has CDR1 SGHRS and CDR2 YFSETQ. V shed 2 bases and J shed 2 bases, with 4 bases lying between them. CDR3 in DNA: TGCGCCAGCAGCTTCCAGCAAGAGACCCAGTACTTC. Encoded protein: CASSFQQETQYF.

J is TRBJ1-6 and V is TRBV30; a weak D match, TRBD1 (5 bases). The V end was cut by 3 bases, the J end by 6 bases, with 15 bases between. The germline CDR1 and CDR2 sequences are GTSNPN and SVGIG (reference sequence). The CDR3 is made up of 15 amino acids. The CDR3 loop reads CAWSAHGGGNSPLHF. CDR3 in DNA: TGTGCCTGGAGCGCGCATGGCGGGGGTAATTCACCCCTCCACTTT.

The V gene is TRBV6-2 or TRBV6-3, the J gene TRBJ1-5; 9 positions agree with TRBD1. This CDR3 is built from 16 residues. Germline V gene data show CDR1 as MNHEY and CDR2 as SVGEGT. The V and J ends lost 6 bases and 1 base, in that order; junction bases with no gene match: 7. Here the CDR3 reads CASSRGQGPSNQPQHF. The CDR3 DNA is TGTGCCAGCAGCCGGGGACAGGGCCCAAGCAATCAGCCCCAGCATTTT.

This chain links TRBV5-1 with TRBJ2-1; TRBD1 might be the D (5 bases). V was shortened by 1 base and J by 4 bases, with 6 bases between the two germline ends. The CDR3 is 13 amino acids. Germline values: CDR1 SGHRS, CDR2 YFSETQ. The CDR3 DNA is TGCGCCAGCAGCTTGCAGGGTTACAATGAGCAGTTCTTC. Its translation: CASSLQGYNEQFF.

The chain carries TRBV7-2 and TRBJ2-3; D is perhaps TRBD2 (6 bases). The CDR3 length is 14 residues. Per germline, CDR1 SGHTA and CDR2 FQGNSA. V dropped 2 bases and J dropped 5 bases, with 11 bases sitting between them. The CDR3 DNA reads TGTGCCAGCAGCTTACGGGGGATTATAGATACGCAGTATTTT. Protein product: CASSLRGIIDTQYF.

The V gene is TRBV12-5, the J gene TRBJ2-7, with D perhaps TRBD1 (7 bases). CDR3 size: 15 residues. The germline V gene encodes CDR1 LGHNT and CDR2 FRNRAP. V was pared by 3 bases and J by 6 bases, with 18 bases between. This CDR3 is CASGFGAGGLREQYF. Here the CDR3 DNA reads TGTGCTAGTGGTTTTGGGGCAGGGGGGTTGCGCGAGCAGTACTTC.

A remark on this clone: Other DNA sequences from this sample encode an identical CDR3 as well. The chain joins TRBV3-1 (or the pseudogene TRBV3-2) to TRBJ2-3; no clear D. The V end lost 1 base, the J end lost 4 bases, and 3 bases lay between the germline ends. Germline V CDR1 and CDR2: LGHDT, YNNKEL (reference sequence). The CDR3 is 12 amino acids. The CDR3: CASSQVSDTQYF. In DNA, the CDR3 is TGTGCCAGCAGCCAAGTATCAGATACGCAGTATTTT.

The chain has TRBV11-2 and TRBJ2-7, with unresolved D. Trimming took off 0 bases at V and 7 bases at J, with 7 bases between the two ends. The germline V gene has CDR1 SGHAT and CDR2 FQNNGV. The CDR3 runs to 12 residues. CDR3 loop: CASSLDHREQYF. The CDR3, as DNA: TGTGCCAGCAGCTTAGACCACAGAGAGCAGTACTTC.

On this clone: One junction end disagrees with the germline gene, perhaps due to a read error. The J gene is TRBJ2-7, the V gene TRBV2, with 8 positions matching TRBD1. The CDR3 length is 13 residues. From germline, CDR1 is SNHLY and CDR2 FYNNEI. For the CDR3, the DNA is TGTGCCAGCAGTGAAGCGATCGGACAGGGAAGGCGCTTC. Its protein product is CASSEAIGQGRRF.

Here the CDR3 DNA reads TGTGCCAGGGGGGGGGAGTCGTACCAAGAGACCCAGTACTTC. Its protein product is CARGGESYQETQYF. The chain links TRBV2 to TRBJ2-5; 7 nucleotides match TRBD2. CDR1 is SNHLY, CDR2 FYNNEI, per germline. The CDR3 has 14 amino acids. V was pared by 9 bases and J by 0 bases, with 7 bases of the junction left unmatched.

The chain recombines TRBV11-2 with TRBJ2-6; TRBD1 is a possible D gene (6 bases). In germline, CDR1 is SGHAT, CDR2 FQNNGV. Trimming stripped 2 bases from V and 0 bases from J, with 14 bases between. The CDR3 runs 18 residues. Here the CDR3 reads CASSLWGHPVSGANVLTF. CDR3 DNA sequence: TGTGCCAGCAGCTTATGGGGACACCCTGTCTCTGGGGCCAACGTCCTGACTTTC.

The rearrangement joins TRBV6-5 to TRBJ1-1; D is perhaps TRBD1 (5 bases). Trimming left V 8 bases short and J 2 bases short, with 6 bases between. Germline values: CDR1 MNHEY, CDR2 SVGAGI. The length of the CDR3 is 11 residues. CDR3 nucleotide sequence: TGTGCCAGCGGGACTAACACTGAAGCTTTCTTT. Encoded protein: CASGTNTEAFF.

In regard to this clone: The junction departs from the called germline gene at one end, perhaps through a read error. V usage is TRBV7-7 and J usage is TRBJ2-2, with 7 bases identical to TRBD2. Germline V lookup: CDR1 SSHAT, CDR2 FNYEAQ (reference sequence). The CDR3 spans 18 residues. CDR3 residues: CASSASPLRGGRTGELFF. In DNA form, the CDR3 reads TGTGCTAGCAGCGCCTCCCCTCTTCGCGGGGGTAGAACCGGGGAGCTGTTTTTT.

The V gene is TRBV18, the J gene TRBJ1-2, with D perhaps matching TRBD1 (5 bases). Germline V gene sequence: CDR1 KGHSH, CDR2 LQKENI. The CDR3 is 12 amino acids. The germline V and J ends were trimmed by 3 bases and 6 bases, with 8 bases remaining between them. The CDR3 protein is CASSPTGDGYTF. CDR3 sequence (DNA): TGTGCCAGCTCACCCACGGGGGATGGCTACACCTTC. Full variable domain (outside the CDR3, taken from reference TRBV18 and TRBJ1-2): NAGVMQNPRHLVRRRGQEARLRCSPMKGHSHVYWYRQLPEEGLKFMVYLQKENIIDESGMPKERFSAEFPKEGPSILRIQQVVRGDSAAYFCASSPTGDGYTFGSGTRLTVV.

This chain uses TRBV14 with TRBJ2-7, with 7 bases identical to TRBD1. V dropped 2 bases and J dropped 4; count of bases not matched to a gene: 5. Germline V gene data show CDR1 as SGHDN and CDR2 as FVKESK. The CDR3 covers 14 residues. The CDR3 spells CASSQKGQYYEQYF. The CDR3 bases are TGTGCCAGCAGCCAAAAGGGACAGTATTACGAGCAGTACTTC.

CDR3: CASSQQTGGGAGELFF. The DNA of the CDR3 is TGTGCCAGCAGCCAACAGACAGGGGGAGGAGCCGGGGAGCTGTTTTTT. The chain couples TRBV11-2 to TRBJ2-2; 9 bases align to TRBD1. Germline V gene sequence: CDR1 SGHAT, CDR2 FQNNGV. With V trimmed by 5 bases and J by 6 bases, 10 bases remained unmatched. CDR3 length equals 16 residues.

Written as DNA, the CDR3 is TGTGCCAGCAGCCAGAGACAGGTTGGGGCCAACGTCCTGACTTTC. Encoded protein: CASSQRQVGANVLTF. This sequence joins TRBV14 and TRBJ2-6; perhaps TRBD1 as D (6 bases). CDR3 length equals 15 residues. Trimming left V 3 bases short and J 3 bases short, with 9 bases between. Per germline, CDR1 SGHDN and CDR2 FVKESK.

The rearrangement links TRBV4-1 to TRBJ1-1; maybe TRBD1 (5 bases). CDR1 MGHRA and CDR2 YSYEKL come from the germline V gene. The ends were cut back, 0 bases at V and 1 base at J, with 15 bases in the middle. The CDR3 totals 17 residues. DNA for the CDR3: TGCGCCAGCAGCCAAGACCGGGTCGACAGCCCGAACACTGAAGCTTTCTTT. Protein sequence: CASSQDRVDSPNTEAFF.

The genes are TRBV5-4 and TRBJ2-4; D remains unclear. The CDR3 contains 17 residues. Germline V gene data show CDR1 as SGHNT and CDR2 as YYREEE (reference sequence). Trimming stripped 0 bases from V and 0 bases from J, with 13 bases between. CDR3 sequence reads: CASSLESPVLAKNIQYF. CDR3 in DNA: TGTGCCAGCAGCTTGGAATCCCCGGTCCTAGCCAAAAACATTCAGTACTTC.

The chain uses TRBV11-3 and TRBJ2-1; 10 positions match TRBD2. With 5 bases clipped from V and 10 bases from J, the junction kept 8 bases outside the gene matches. The CDR3 sequence is 14 residues long. The germline CDR1 and CDR2 sequences are SGHNT and YENEEA. The CDR3 DNA follows: TGTGCCAGCAGCGATCTAGCGGGGGAAGGGGAGCAGTTCTTC. Translation gives CASSDLAGEGEQFF. Looking up the rest from reference TRBV11-3 and TRBJ2-1 gives the full variable domain: EAGVVQSPRYKIIEKKQPVAFWCNPISGHNTLYWYLQNLGQGPELLIRYENEEAVDDSQLPKDRFSAERLKGVDSTLKIQPAELGDSAVYLCASSDLAGEGEQFFGPGTRLTVL.

The chain joins TRBV7-2 to TRBJ1-2, with 8 bases matching TRBD1. The CDR3 loop spans 15 amino acids. V lost 4 bases, J lost 7 bases, and 11 bases stayed unmatched. Germline CDR1 and CDR2: SGHTA and FQGNSA. Written as DNA, the CDR3 is TGTGCCAGCAGCTCCCTCCCAACCACAGGGGGTGGCTACACCTTC. Translated: CASSSLPTTGGGYTF. Supplemented by reference TRBV7-2 and TRBJ1-2, the full variable domain reads GAGVSQSPSNKVTEKGKDVELRCDPISGHTALYWYRQSLGQGLEFLIYFQGNSAPDKSGLPSDRFSAERTGGSVSTLTIQRTQQEDSAVYLCASSSLPTTGGGYTFGSGTRLTVV.

V usage is TRBV10-2 and J usage is TRBJ1-2; 8 positions agree with TRBD1. The CDR3 runs to 14 residues. Germline-derived CDR1 and CDR2 are WSHSY and SAAADI. Germline trimming cut 5 bases from V and 3 bases from J; bases unmatched to any gene: 5. Here the CDR3 DNA reads TGCGCCAGCAGTAAGGGACAGGTAGACTATGGCTACACCTTC. This encodes CASSKGQVDYGYTF.

The genes are TRBV6-5 and TRBJ2-7; 9 bases line up with TRBD1. J was trimmed by 2 bases and V by 5 bases; bases with no gene match: 7. The CDR3 length is 15 residues. From germline, CDR1 is MNHEY and CDR2 SVGAGI. The CDR3 spells CASSSPGQGPYEQYF. CDR3 coding DNA: TGTGCCAGCAGTAGCCCCGGACAGGGGCCCTACGAGCAGTACTTC.

This clone appeared a single time. The rearrangement joins TRBV7-6 to TRBJ2-1; 11 nucleotides agree with TRBD2. There are 16 residues in the CDR3. Trimming cost V 5 bases and J 4 bases; bases outside gene matches: 7. From germline, CDR1 is SGHVS and CDR2 FNYEAQ. The CDR3 here is CASSGPSGGLYNEQFF. The CDR3 region has the DNA TGTGCCAGCAGCGGGCCTAGCGGGGGGCTATACAATGAGCAGTTCTTC.

This chain links TRBV7-9 with TRBJ2-2, with TRBD2 matching 8 bases. The CDR3 spans 16 residues. The V gene's germline CDR1 is SEHNR and CDR2 FQNEAQ (reference sequence). V lost 0 bases and J lost 7; bases outside the gene matches: 7. The CDR3 bases are TGTGCCAGCAGCTTAGCAGGCGGGGGGAGCATCGGGGAGCTGTTTTTT. It encodes CASSLAGGGSIGELFF.